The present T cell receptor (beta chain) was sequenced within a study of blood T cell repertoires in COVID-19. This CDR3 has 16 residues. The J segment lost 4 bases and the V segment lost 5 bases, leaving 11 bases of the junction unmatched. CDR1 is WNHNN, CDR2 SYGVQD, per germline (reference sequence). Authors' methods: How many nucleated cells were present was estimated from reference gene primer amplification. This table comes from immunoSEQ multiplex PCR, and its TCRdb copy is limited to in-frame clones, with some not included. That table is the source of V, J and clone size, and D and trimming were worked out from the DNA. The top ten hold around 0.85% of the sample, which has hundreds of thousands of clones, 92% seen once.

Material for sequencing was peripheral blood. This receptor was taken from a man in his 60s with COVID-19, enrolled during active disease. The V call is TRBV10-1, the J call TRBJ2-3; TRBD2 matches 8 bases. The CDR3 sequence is CASSPSERGSSDTQYF. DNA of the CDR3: TGCGCCAGCAGTCCTTCTGAGCGGGGGAGCTCAGATACGCAGTATTTT.